These 4 T cell receptor beta chains share one sample of origin, sequenced in a study of Ad26.COV2.S vaccination and SARS-CoV-2 variants. The treatment denotes: roughly 19 received Ad26.COV2.S at low or high dose, single or two shots; 5 received placebo; per-sample allocation not given. Vaccine and placebo recipients were sampled on day 63 after the first injection. Method: immunoSEQ multiplex PCR; TCRdb's copy keeps in-frame clones and lacks some. In the table there are around 400,000 clones, roughly 85% of which are singletons. Sequenced material: peripheral blood, taken in a trial of Ad26.COV2.S vaccine versus placebo. The receptors come from a person aged 18-60 years who received the Ad26.COV2.S COVID-19 vaccine or a placebo.

This chain links TRBV6-2 or TRBV6-3 with TRBJ2-7; TRBD1 might be the D (6 bases). V lost 6 bases to trimming and J lost 3 bases, with 18 bases between them. CDR1 is MNHEY and CDR2 is SVGEGT in the germline V gene. The CDR3 is made up of 15 amino acids. The CDR3: CASSDTGTTNYEQYF. CDR3 in DNA: TGTGCCAGCAGCGACACCGGGACAACCAACTACGAGCAGTACTTC.

The chain recombines TRBV5-6 with TRBJ2-7; unclear D gene. The ends were cut back, 2 bases at V and 3 bases at J, with 18 bases in the middle. Germline-derived CDR1 and CDR2 are SGHDT and YYEEEE. The CDR3 is 16 amino acids. CDR3 DNA: TGTGCCAGCAGCTTAAGTCCCCTCGACGGTTTCTACGAGCAGTACTTC. Amino acid sequence: CASSLSPLDGFYEQYF.

The chain carries TRBV19 and TRBJ1-6; 10 bases fit TRBD1. Unmatched junction bases numbered 7, after V lost 7 bases and J lost 10 bases. This CDR3 has 14 residues. Germline V gene sequence: CDR1 LNHDA, CDR2 SQIVND (reference sequence). The CDR3 is CASTPGQGSSPLHF. The DNA for the CDR3 is TGTGCCAGTACCCCGGGACAGGGGAGCTCACCCCTCCACTTT. Looking up the rest from reference TRBV19 and TRBJ1-6 gives the full variable domain: DGGITQSPKYLFRKEGQNVTLSCEQNLNHDAMYWYRQDPGQGLRLIYYSQIVNDFQKGDIAEGYSVSREKKESFPLTVTSAQKNPTAFYLCASTPGQGSSPLHFGNGTRLTVT.

The rearrangement links TRBV2 to TRBJ1-3, with TRBD1 as a possible D gene (5 bases). Germline-derived CDR1 and CDR2 are SNHLY and FYNNEI. CDR3 length equals 15 residues. V was shortened by 3 bases and J by 3 bases, with 12 bases between the two germline ends. In nucleotides, the CDR3 is TGTGCCAGCAGTGACTCCAGGGCTATTGGAAACACCATATATTTT. Translated, it gives CASSDSRAIGNTIYF.